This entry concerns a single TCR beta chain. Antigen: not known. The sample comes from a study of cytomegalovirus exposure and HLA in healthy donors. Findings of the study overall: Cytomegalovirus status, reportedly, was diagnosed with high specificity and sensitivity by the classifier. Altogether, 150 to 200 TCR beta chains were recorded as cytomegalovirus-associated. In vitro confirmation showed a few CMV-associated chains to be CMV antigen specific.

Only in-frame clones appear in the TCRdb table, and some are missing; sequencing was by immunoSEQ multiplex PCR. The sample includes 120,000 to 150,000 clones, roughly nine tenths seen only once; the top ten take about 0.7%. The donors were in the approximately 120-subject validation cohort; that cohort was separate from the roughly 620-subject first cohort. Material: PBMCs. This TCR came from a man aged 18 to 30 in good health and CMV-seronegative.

CDR3 protein: CASSPFWTGNTEAFF. The CDR3 nucleotides read TGTGCCAGCAGTCCCTTTTGGACAGGGAACACTGAAGCTTTCTTT. The rearrangement uses TRBV27 and TRBJ1-1; 7 positions match TRBD1. Germline-derived CDR1 and CDR2 are MNHEY and SMNVEV (reference sequence). CDR3 size: 15 residues. The trim removed 5 bases at V and 1 base at J, leaving 7 bases unmatched.